The 22 T cell receptor beta chains below were found in one sample sequenced in a study of early T cells in non-severe SARS-CoV-2 infection. TCRdb re-derived calls from the 5' RACE reads in MiXCR, one entry per CDR3 protein. Of 63,000 or so distinct CDR3 sequences listed, 12% were seen once; the top ten hold roughly 6.1%. The specimen sequenced was whole blood. Receptors were obtained from an adult who was a healthcare worker with PCR-confirmed SARS-CoV-2 infection or an uninfected control (not recorded which).

The rearrangement joins TRBV11-2 to TRBJ2-3; D is undetermined. The CDR3 loop spans 14 amino acids. CDR1 is SGHAT and CDR2 is FQNNGV in the germline V gene. The ends were cut back, 0 bases at V and 1 base at J, with 5 bases in the middle. As DNA, the CDR3 is TGTGCCAGCAGCTTAGAAGCAGGCACAGATACGCAGTATTTT. It encodes CASSLEAGTDTQYF.

This clonotype was counted only a few times. The gene calls are TRBV3-1 and TRBJ1-1; TRBD1 agrees at 7 bases. The V gene's germline CDR1 is LGHDT and CDR2 YNNKEL (reference sequence). J was trimmed by 2 bases and V by 2 bases; bases with no gene match: 5. The CDR3 consists of 15 residues. The CDR3 DNA is TGTGCCAGCAGCCAAAGACACAGGGGCAACACTGAAGCTTTCTTT. Its translation is CASSQRHRGNTEAFF.

This clonotype was recorded many times. This chain joins TRBV11-2 and TRBJ2-1; D may correspond to TRBD1 or TRBD2 (5 bases each). V lost 3 bases to trimming and J lost 0 bases, with 12 bases between them. The length of the CDR3 is 16 residues. CDR1 and CDR2 from the germline V gene are SGHAT and FQNNGV. CDR3 in DNA: TGTGCCAGCAGCTTGAGGGGAACCTACTCCTACAATGAGCAGTTCTTC. Protein: CASSLRGTYSYNEQFF.

This clonotype was counted between two and nine times. The chain uses TRBV5-4 and TRBJ2-5; D unresolved. Germline lookup yields CDR1 SGHNT and CDR2 YYREEE (reference sequence). The CDR3 length is 13 residues. V gave up 0 bases and J gave up 2 bases, with 5 bases separating them. The CDR3 protein is CASSLGIQETQYF. The CDR3 nucleotides read TGTGCCAGCAGCTTGGGGATACAAGAGACCCAGTACTTC.

Comment on this clonotype: A read error is likely, as this CDR3 ends without the conserved phenylalanine or tryptophan. The chain joins TRBV29-1 to TRBJ2-5, with TRBD1 identical over 10 bases. After removal of 5 bases from V and 7 bases from J, the junction contained 7 bases not matched to a gene. Germline CDR1 SQVTM, CDR2 ANQGSEA. The CDR3 length is 13 residues. CDR3 coding DNA: TGCAGCGTTAAGGACAGGGGGTATGGGACCCAGTACTCC. Its translation: CSVKDRGYGTQYS.

This clonotype was observed at least ten times. The genes are TRBV4-3 and TRBJ2-3; 10 positions match TRBD1. Trimming at V came to 1 base and at J to 3 bases, leaving 4 bases not matched to a gene. The germline CDR1 and CDR2 sequences are LGHNA and YSLEER. This CDR3 region has 16 residues. The CDR3 DNA sequence: TGCGCCAGCAGCCAAGGTGGACAGGGGGTAACAGATACGCAGTATTTT. Residues: CASSQGGQGVTDTQYF.

This clonotype occurred a few times. The J gene is TRBJ2-1, the V gene TRBV7-2; D not certain. V shed 6 bases and J shed 6 bases, with 12 bases lying between them. Germline V CDR1 and CDR2: SGHTA, FQGNSA. The CDR3 has 13 amino acids. The CDR3 is CASRLDFANEQFF. DNA for the CDR3: TGTGCCAGCAGATTGGATTTTGCCAATGAGCAGTTCTTC. Filled out from reference TRBV7-2 and TRBJ2-1, the complete variable domain reads GAGVSQSPSNKVTEKGKDVELRCDPISGHTALYWYRQSLGQGLEFLIYFQGNSAPDKSGLPSDRFSAERTGGSVSTLTIQRTQQEDSAVYLCASRLDFANEQFFGPGTRLTVL.

The chain joins TRBV29-1 to TRBJ2-2; TRBD2 matches at 8 bases. The CDR3 has 15 residues. Looked up from germline, CDR1 is SQVTM and CDR2 is ANQGSEA. The ends lost 6 bases at V and 7 bases at J; junction bases unmatched: 13. CDR3: CSVPGLGVLGGELFF. Here the CDR3 DNA reads TGCAGCGTCCCGGGACTAGGGGTACTTGGCGGGGAGCTGTTTTTT.

This clonotype was observed a few times. This chain connects TRBV3-1 to TRBJ2-1; 14 bases line up with TRBD2. The CDR3 consists of 16 residues. Looked up from germline, CDR1 is LGHDT and CDR2 is YNNKEL (reference sequence). The ends lost 5 bases at V and 9 bases at J; junction bases unmatched: 9. The chain's CDR3 is CASSGGTSGSIGEQFF. CDR3 sequence (DNA): TGTGCCAGCAGCGGAGGGACTAGCGGGAGTATCGGTGAGCAGTTCTTC.

The J gene is TRBJ2-7, the V gene TRBV20-1; D possibly corresponds to TRBD1 (6 bases). From germline, CDR1 is DFQATT and CDR2 SNEGSKA (reference sequence). There are 13 residues in the CDR3. V gave up 5 bases and J gave up 4 bases, with 15 bases separating them. The CDR3: CSAQTGTPYEQYF. CDR3 nucleotide sequence: TGCAGTGCTCAGACCGGGACACCATACGAGCAGTACTTC.

The table lists this clonotype with a few counts. This chain connects TRBV5-1 to TRBJ1-1; D is uncertain. The germline CDR1 and CDR2 sequences are SGHRS and YFSETQ. Trimming removed 1 base from V and 1 base from J, with 11 bases in between. The CDR3 consists of 15 residues. The CDR3 DNA follows: TGCGCCAGCAGCTTGTCCCACGGCTCGAACACTGAAGCTTTCTTT. Protein product: CASSLSHGSNTEAFF.

This clonotype showed up many times. The chain recombines TRBV18 with TRBJ2-3; 10 bases are shared with TRBD2. This CDR3 is built from 17 residues. CDR1 KGHSH and CDR2 LQKENI come from the germline V gene. V dropped 6 bases and J dropped 4; count of bases not matched to a gene: 13. CDR3 DNA: TGTGCCAGCTCCCTTCTCCCAGAAGCGGGAGGGGCAGATACGCAGTATTTT. It yields the protein CASSLLPEAGGADTQYF. The full variable domain, rest sourced from reference TRBV18 and TRBJ2-3, is NAGVMQNPRHLVRRRGQEARLRCSPMKGHSHVYWYRQLPEEGLKFMVYLQKENIIDESGMPKERFSAEFPKEGPSILRIQQVVRGDSAAYFCASSLLPEAGGADTQYFGPGTRLTVL.

The gene calls are TRBV29-1 and TRBJ2-7; the D is unclear. Germline V gives CDR1 SQVTM, CDR2 ANQGSEA. This CDR3 has 11 amino acids. Trimming cost V 7 bases and J 11 bases, with 18 bases left between them. CDR3 in amino acids: CSAEWAHVEYF. The CDR3 DNA is TGCAGCGCCGAGTGGGCCCACGTGGAGTACTTC.

A few counts support this clonotype. The V gene is TRBV7-9, the J gene TRBJ2-2; TRBD1 matches 7 bases. The V gene's germline CDR1 is SEHNR and CDR2 FQNEAQ (reference sequence). The ends lost 3 bases at V and 6 bases at J; junction bases unmatched: 7. The CDR3 sequence is 15 residues long. The CDR3 protein is CASSFRQGEPGELFF. CDR3 in DNA: TGTGCCAGCAGCTTCCGTCAGGGGGAGCCCGGGGAGCTGTTTTTT.

DNA of the CDR3: TGTGCCAGCAGCCCCGGGCGGGGGCACACCGGGGAGCTGTTTTTT. Translating gives CASSPGRGHTGELFF. This sequence joins TRBV12-3 or TRBV12-4 and TRBJ2-2, with a possible D match to TRBD2 (7 bases). The CDR3 loop spans 15 amino acids. V shed 6 bases and J shed 3 bases, with 14 bases lying between them.

This rearrangement joins TRBV7-6 to TRBJ1-6; D is unclear. The CDR3 is made up of 17 amino acids. Trimming cost V 0 bases and J 0 bases, with 9 bases left between them. Germline assignment: CDR1 SGHVS and CDR2 FNYEAQ. The CDR3 loop reads CASSLALGSSYNSPLHF. The DNA for the CDR3 is TGTGCCAGCAGCTTAGCGCTGGGGAGCTCCTATAATTCACCCCTCCACTTT. The whole variable domain, remainder taken from reference TRBV7-6 and TRBJ1-6, is GAGVSQSPRYKVTKRGQDVALRCDPISGHVSLYWYRQALGQGPEFLTYFNYEAQQDKSGLPNDRFSAERPEGSISTLTIQRTEQRDSAMYRCASSLALGSSYNSPLHFGNGTRLTVT.

This clonotype was seen at least ten times. V usage is TRBV29-1 and J usage is TRBJ2-1; D uncertain. The V end was cut by 4 bases, the J end by 9 bases, with 19 bases between. The CDR3 covers 14 residues. Germline V gene lookup returns CDR1 SQVTM and CDR2 ANQGSEA. This chain's CDR3 is CSVADILNRSEQFF. The CDR3 region has the DNA TGCAGCGTTGCTGATATCTTGAACCGAAGTGAGCAGTTCTTC.

This clonotype was detected many times. The rearrangement uses TRBV5-1 and TRBJ1-2; the D gene is possibly TRBD1 (5 bases). The CDR3 covers 13 residues. Germline V gives CDR1 SGHRS, CDR2 YFSETQ. Between the trimmed V and J ends, which lost 4 bases and 2 bases, there was a span of 9 bases. The CDR3 coding sequence is TGCGCCAGCAGCCTAGGGACGAACTATGGCTACACCTTC. It specifies CASSLGTNYGYTF.

This clonotype was detected a few times. J is TRBJ2-2 and V is TRBV3-1; TRBD2 matches 7 bases. Per germline, CDR1 LGHDT and CDR2 YNNKEL (reference sequence). The CDR3 runs 16 residues. With V trimmed by 2 bases and J by 6 bases, 9 bases remained unmatched. CDR3 sequence reads: CASSQFRLAVAGELFF. The CDR3 DNA reads as TGTGCCAGCAGCCAATTCCGTCTAGCGGTCGCCGGGGAGCTGTTTTTT. The full variable domain, in which reference TRBV3-1 and TRBJ2-2 provide the parts outside the CDR3, is DTAVSQTPKYLVTQMGNDKSIKCEQNLGHDTMYWYKQDSKKFLKIMFSYNNKELIINETVPNRFSPKSPDKAHLNLHINSLELGDSAVYFCASSQFRLAVAGELFFGEGSRLTVL.

In its sample, this clonotype was seen a few times. The chain recombines TRBV20-1 with TRBJ2-5; D might be TRBD2 (6 bases). There are 15 residues in the CDR3. V dropped 6 bases and J dropped 5 bases, with 22 bases sitting between them. The germline V gene has CDR1 DFQATT and CDR2 SNEGSKA (reference sequence). CDR3 sequence: CSAQTRLGGLETQYF. The CDR3, as DNA: TGCAGTGCCCAGACTAGATTGGGGGGTTTGGAGACCCAGTACTTC.

This clonotype was counted many times. The chain recombines TRBV7-8 with TRBJ1-6, with a weak D call TRBD1 (6 bases). With 3 bases removed from V and 5 bases from J, the gap between germline ends came to 11 bases. This CDR3 is 15 amino acids long. Germline lookup yields CDR1 SGHVS and CDR2 FQNEAQ. Written as DNA, the CDR3 is TGTGCCAGCAGCTTCGCACAGGGAGATAATTCACCCCTCCACTTT. It translates to CASSFAQGDNSPLHF.

This clonotype was seen a few times. V usage is TRBV7-2 and J usage is TRBJ2-1; the D gene is possibly TRBD2 (6 bases). The germline V gene has CDR1 SGHTA and CDR2 FQGNSA. The CDR3 has 14 residues. V lost 0 bases to trimming and J lost 8 bases, with 11 bases between them. CDR3 amino acids: CASSLARRGDEQFF. CDR3 bases: TGTGCCAGCAGCTTAGCCAGGAGGGGCGATGAGCAGTTCTTC.